The 32 T cell receptor beta chains below were found in one sample sequenced in a study of post-analysis software for immune sequencing data. Study-wide findings and caveats: The study found TRBV5-6, TRBV5-1 and TRBV20-1 among a few TRBV segments more frequent in patients than controls.

TCR beta libraries were prepared from cDNA with unique molecular identifiers. TCRdb re-derived calls from the PCR reads in MiXCR, one entry per CDR3 protein. Altogether about 540,000 distinct CDR3 sequences are present, 34% being singletons, with the ten largest covering roughly 6%. Antigens of these TCRs are unknown. Input material: blood. Source of these receptors: a girl aged 2-17 years with multiple sclerosis.

This clonotype was seen a handful of times. The chain carries TRBV10-3 and TRBJ2-1, with 10 bases matching TRBD2. J gave up 1 base and V 4 bases, and 4 bases lay outside the gene matches. Germline loops: CDR1 ENHRY, CDR2 SYGVKD. The CDR3 extends over 16 amino acids. The CDR3 nucleotides are TGTGCCATCAGTGGGACTAGCGGACCTTCCTACAATGAGCAGTTCTTC. Protein sequence: CAISGTSGPSYNEQFF.

This clonotype was counted between two and nine times. The CDR3: CSASSALHETQYF. As DNA, the CDR3 is TGCAGTGCTAGCAGTGCGCTACATGAGACCCAGTACTTC. The chain carries TRBV20-1 and TRBJ2-7, with unresolved D. The J call is in doubt because the DNA end fits TRBJ2-5 better. The CDR3 runs to 13 residues. CDR1 and CDR2 from the germline V gene are DFQATT and SNEGSKA (reference sequence).

V usage is TRBV2 and J usage is TRBJ2-5; 8 bases are shared with TRBD2. V lost 7 bases to trimming and J lost 1 base; unmatched junction nucleotides: 5. The CDR3 extends over 14 amino acids. From germline, CDR1 is SNHLY and CDR2 FYNNEI. The CDR3: CASKAGGPQETQYF. In DNA, the CDR3 is TGTGCCAGCAAGGCGGGGGGACCCCAAGAGACCCAGTACTTC.

The chain is built from TRBV10-3 and TRBJ2-6; perhaps TRBD1 as D (5 bases). V shed 5 bases and J shed 0 bases, with 14 bases lying between them. Germline V lookup: CDR1 ENHRY, CDR2 SYGVKD. CDR3 size: 17 residues. The CDR3 loop is CAISMQGGNSGANVLTF. The CDR3 region has the DNA TGTGCCATCAGTATGCAGGGTGGCAACTCTGGGGCCAACGTCCTGACTTTC.

The chain combines TRBV20-1 with TRBJ2-2, with TRBD2 matching 9 bases. The junction had 14 bases not matched to a gene; V was cut back by 6 bases and J by 3 bases. The CDR3 spans 17 residues. Germline assignment: CDR1 DFQATT and CDR2 SNEGSKA (reference sequence). The CDR3 DNA sequence: TGCAGTGCAGCCGATGGGCGGGGGGGCTCGGACACCGGGGAGCTGTTTTTT. The encoded protein is CSAADGRGGSDTGELFF.

V is TRBV5-1 and J is TRBJ2-2, with D tentatively TRBD2 (6 bases). The germline CDR1 and CDR2 sequences are SGHRS and YFSETQ. This CDR3 comprises 15 residues. Trimming left V 4 bases short and J 4 bases short, with 14 bases between. The CDR3: CASSPQGTPTGELFF. The CDR3 DNA is TGCGCCAGCAGCCCGCAAGGGACTCCCACCGGGGAGCTGTTTTTT.

This clonotype was observed a few times. The rearrangement joins TRBV20-1 to TRBJ2-1; D ambiguous. CDR3 length: 11 residues. In germline, CDR1 is DFQATT, CDR2 SNEGSKA (reference sequence). Trimming took 3 bases from V and 3 from J, leaving 3 bases between them. The CDR3: CSARHYNEQFF. The CDR3 region has the DNA TGCAGTGCTAGGCACTACAATGAGCAGTTCTTC.

The chain combines TRBV7-6 with TRBJ2-5, with D possibly being TRBD2 (7 bases). Germline values: CDR1 SGHVS, CDR2 FNYEAQ. The germline V and J ends were trimmed by 7 bases and 4 bases, with 16 bases remaining between them. The CDR3 totals 14 residues. In nucleotides, the CDR3 is TGTGCCAGCAAAATGGGGGGGGCCGGAGAGACCCAGTACTTC. Translating it yields CASKMGGAGETQYF.

V and J are TRBV7-9 and TRBJ2-7; D gene ambiguous. CDR3 length: 16 amino acids. The V and J ends lost 1 base and 1 base respectively, with 14 bases between them. CDR1 SEHNR and CDR2 FQNEAQ come from the germline V gene (reference sequence). CDR3 sequence reads: CASSLGMLGKSYEQYF. The CDR3 DNA reads TGTGCCAGCAGCTTAGGGATGCTTGGAAAATCCTACGAGCAGTACTTC. Looking up the rest from reference TRBV7-9 and TRBJ2-7 gives the full variable domain: DTGVSQNPRHKITKRGQNVTFRCDPISEHNRLYWYRQTLGQGPEFLTYFQNEAQLEKSRLLSDRFSAERPKGSFSTLEIQRTEQGDSAMYLCASSLGMLGKSYEQYFGPGTRLTVT.

The chain uses TRBV10-3 and TRBJ2-3; TRBD1 matches at 9 bases. The CDR3 consists of 17 residues. The J segment lost 1 base and the V segment lost 6 bases, leaving 11 bases of the junction unmatched. Germline V gene lookup returns CDR1 ENHRY and CDR2 SYGVKD. The CDR3 region has the DNA TGTGCCATCAGCTGGACAGGGGCCATATCCGGCACAGATACGCAGTATTTT. Protein: CAISWTGAISGTDTQYF.

The J gene is TRBJ2-7, the V gene TRBV5-5, with 13 bases fitting TRBD2. The V segment lost 4 bases and the J segment 6 bases; nucleotides outside the gene matches: 16. This CDR3 is built from 18 residues. Germline lookup yields CDR1 SGHKS and CDR2 YYEKEE (reference sequence). The CDR3 coding sequence is TGTGCCAGCAGCCCCTCCGCGGGACTAGCGGGGAAACCCCCCGAGCAGTACTTC. It specifies CASSPSAGLAGKPPEQYF.

This clonotype was counted at least ten times. This chain connects TRBV5-5 to TRBJ1-5; no clear D gene. Germline CDR1 and CDR2: SGHKS and YYEKEE (reference sequence). The CDR3 is 16 residues long. V lost 0 bases and J 5 bases, leaving 15 bases between the germline ends. The CDR3 sequence: CASSLGSSTSYQPQHF. The CDR3 DNA reads TGTGCCAGCAGCTTGGGGAGCTCTACCTCCTATCAGCCCCAGCATTTT.

This clonotype was detected many times. This chain links TRBV29-1 with TRBJ1-4; D gene ambiguous. V was cut by 7 bases and J by 12 bases, with 18 bases left in between. The CDR3 covers 12 residues. Germline V gene data show CDR1 as SQVTM and CDR2 as ANQGSEA. The CDR3 DNA reads TGCAGCGCGGGCCCGACCGGGCGTGAACTGTTTTTT. Translated, it gives CSAGPTGRELFF.

This clonotype was found once. This sequence joins TRBV7-9 and TRBJ1-1; D remains unclear. Looked up from germline, CDR1 is SEHNR and CDR2 is FQNEAQ (reference sequence). The CDR3 sequence is 17 residues long. V shed 3 bases and J shed 0 bases, with 17 bases lying between them. The CDR3 here is CASSFPRDGSMNTEAFF. The CDR3 DNA follows: TGTGCCAGCAGCTTTCCCCGCGACGGATCCATGAACACTGAAGCTTTCTTT.

This clonotype was seen a handful of times. V is TRBV21-1 and J is TRBJ2-7; TRBD1, the table's D call, was not compared with the DNA. TRBV21-1 is designated a pseudogene. CDR3 length equals 14 residues. CDR3 sequence (DNA): TGTGCCAGCAGCCTGTGGGGGATACCCTACGAGCAGTACTTC. Its translation: CASSLWGIPYEQYF.

V usage is TRBV7-3 and J usage is TRBJ2-5; D may match TRBD1 or TRBD2 (6 bases each). CDR3 length: 15 residues. CDR1 and CDR2 from the germline V gene are SGHTA and FQGTGA. Between the trimmed V and J ends, which lost 2 bases and 5 bases, there was a span of 15 bases. The CDR3 DNA reads TGTGCCAGCAGCTTAGGGCAGGGGAGGCGGGAGACCCAGTACTTC. It yields the protein CASSLGQGRRETQYF.

This clonotype came up a few times. The chain employs TRBV12-3 or TRBV12-4 and TRBJ2-5; unclear D gene. Trimming left V 6 bases short and J 5 bases short, with 7 bases between. This CDR3 contains 11 residues. Written as DNA, the CDR3 is TGTGCCAGCAGGGGTTCTGAGACCCAGTACTTC. Residues: CASRGSETQYF.

With regard to this clonotype: A much larger clone sits a single nucleotide away, making a read error possible. The chain has TRBV20-1 and TRBJ2-3; D not resolved. This CDR3 has 14 amino acids. The germline V gene has CDR1 DFQATT and CDR2 SNEGSKA (reference sequence). The CDR3 here is CSAREPNGTDTQYF. The CDR3 DNA follows: TGCAGTGCTCGAGAACCCAACGGAACAGATACGCAGTATTTT.

This clonotype was detected only a few times. The CDR3 region has the DNA TGTGCCAGCAGTTTTGACTCTAGCGGGGCCACCCCAGGCGAGCAGTACTTC. Amino acid sequence: CASSFDSSGATPGEQYF. The V gene is TRBV6-5, the J gene TRBJ2-7, with 9 bases lining up with TRBD2. The junction had 16 bases not matched to a gene; V was cut back by 4 bases and J by 6 bases. Germline V gives CDR1 MNHEY, CDR2 SVGAGI. The CDR3 consists of 17 residues.

The sample holds a few counts of this clonotype. V gene TRBV5-1 combines with J gene TRBJ2-6; D remains ambiguous. V was shortened by 4 bases and J by 0 bases, with 8 bases between the two germline ends. Looked up from germline, CDR1 is SGHRS and CDR2 is YFSETQ. The CDR3 spans 15 residues. In DNA form, the CDR3 reads TGCGCCAGCAGCGACGTAATCTCTGGGGCCAACGTCCTGACTTTC. Translating it yields CASSDVISGANVLTF.

This sequence joins TRBV5-4 and TRBJ2-3, with TRBD2 matching over 8 bases. J was trimmed by 4 bases and V by 0 bases; bases with no gene match: 7. The CDR3 runs 16 residues. CDR1 is SGHNT, CDR2 YYREEE, per germline (reference sequence). CDR3 sequence (DNA): TGTGCCAGCAGCTTGGCGGGGGGGGCTTTATCAGATACGCAGTATTTT. This encodes CASSLAGGALSDTQYF. Drawing the rest from reference TRBV5-4 and TRBJ2-3, the complete variable domain is ETGVTQSPTHLIKTRGQQVTLRCSSQSGHNTVSWYQQALGQGPQFIFQYYREEENGRGNFPPRFSGLQFPNYSSELNVNALELDDSALYLCASSLAGGALSDTQYFGPGTRLTVL.

The chain is built from TRBV24-1 and TRBJ2-1; unclear D gene. Germline loops: CDR1 KGHDR, CDR2 SFDVKD. V was pared by 10 bases and J by 5 bases, with 8 bases between. This CDR3 region has 11 residues. CDR3 region: CATNLNNEQFF. The CDR3 DNA reads TGTGCCACTAACTTAAACAATGAGCAGTTCTTC.

The J gene is TRBJ1-2, the V gene TRBV7-3, with a possible D match to TRBD1 (6 bases). The CDR3 length is 13 residues. V lost 5 bases and J 8 bases, leaving 15 bases between the germline ends. The V gene's germline CDR1 is SGHTA and CDR2 FQGTGA. CDR3 bases: TGTGCCAGCAGCGCAAGGGGGGCTATAGGCTACACCTTC. This sequence encodes CASSARGAIGYTF.

The J gene is TRBJ2-2, the V gene TRBV5-1, with D hard to call. Trimming shortened V by 2 bases and J by 3 bases, and 14 bases separated the two germline ends. CDR1 and CDR2 from the germline V gene are SGHRS and YFSETQ. CDR3 length equals 16 residues. CDR3 region: CASSFDVGFDTGELFF. CDR3 coding DNA: TGCGCCAGCAGCTTTGATGTCGGCTTCGACACCGGGGAGCTGTTTTTT.

This clonotype was detected only a few times. The chain recombines TRBV20-1 with TRBJ1-4; 9 nucleotides align to TRBD1. There are 13 residues in the CDR3. Germline V gene lookup returns CDR1 DFQATT and CDR2 SNEGSKA (reference sequence). J was trimmed by 7 bases and V by 3 bases; bases with no gene match: 3. The DNA of the CDR3 is TGCAGTGCTAGCGGGACAGGGAGTGAAAAACTGTTTTTT. Translation: CSASGTGSEKLFF.

The chain uses TRBV7-3 and TRBJ2-4; D ambiguous. Germline V lookup: CDR1 SGHTA, CDR2 FQGTGA. CDR3 length: 16 residues. Trimming removed 5 bases from V and 4 bases from J, with 18 bases in between. CDR3 DNA: TGTGCCAGCAGCAGACGATCACCAGCCGAGAAAAACATTCAGTACTTC. Its translation is CASSRRSPAEKNIQYF. Full variable domain (outside the CDR3, taken from reference TRBV7-3 and TRBJ2-4): GAGVSQTPSNKVTEKGKYVELRCDPISGHTALYWYRQSLGQGPEFLIYFQGTGAADDSGLPNDRFFAVRPEGSVSTLKIQRTERGDSAVYLCASSRRSPAEKNIQYFGAGTRLSVL.

The CDR3 loop reads CASSSRRGRGELFF. CDR3 bases: TGTGCCAGCAGTTCTAGAAGGGGCAGGGGGGAGCTGTTTTTT. The chain joins TRBV28 to TRBJ2-2; D is perhaps TRBD1 (5 bases). This CDR3 contains 14 residues. The V end lost 4 bases, the J end lost 8 bases, and 14 bases lay between the germline ends. Germline assignment: CDR1 MDHEN and CDR2 SYDVKM.

This clonotype has more than one count but fewer than ten. The rearrangement uses TRBV6-6 and TRBJ1-2, with D unclear. The V gene lost 5 bases and the J gene lost 0 bases, with 16 bases spanning the gap. CDR1 and CDR2 (germline): MNHNY, SVGAGI (reference sequence). This CDR3 spans 16 amino acids. CDR3 sequence (DNA): TGTGCCAGCAGTCCCCCCAGGAGGATAGCTAACTATGGCTACACCTTC. Amino acids: CASSPPRRIANYGYTF.

The chain has TRBV6-5 and TRBJ1-2; D is uncertain. Trimming left V 3 bases short and J 7 bases short, with 12 bases between. CDR1 and CDR2 (germline): MNHEY, SVGAGI. CDR3 size: 13 residues. In DNA form, the CDR3 reads TGTGCCAGCAGTTATGACGGGCGGGGTGGCTACACCTTC. This sequence encodes CASSYDGRGGYTF.

Concerning this clonotype itself: One end of the junction fails to match germline, which may point to a read error. J is TRBJ2-1 and V is TRBV29-1; D uncertain. CDR1 and CDR2 (germline): SQVTM, ANQGSEA. The CDR3 sequence is 11 residues long. The CDR3 DNA follows: TGTAGCCTCCAAAGCACTAATGAGCAGTTCTTC. This encodes CSLQSTNEQFF.

In its sample, this clonotype was seen a few times. The J gene is TRBJ2-7, the V gene TRBV20-1; D might be TRBD2 (6 bases). The V gene lost 5 bases and the J gene lost 4 bases, with 18 bases spanning the gap. The CDR3 length is 14 residues. CDR1 is DFQATT and CDR2 is SNEGSKA in the germline V gene (reference sequence). The DNA for the CDR3 is TGCAGTGCTTCTCCGGGACTCAACCTTTACGAGCAGTACTTC. It codes for CSASPGLNLYEQYF.

This clonotype was counted only a few times. V is TRBV29-1 and J is TRBJ2-3; 15 bases map to TRBD2. V was pared by 7 bases and J by 6 bases, with 8 bases of the junction left unmatched. The CDR3 length is 15 residues. CDR1 is SQVTM and CDR2 is ANQGSEA in the germline V gene. The CDR3 coding sequence is TGCAGCGCCCGGACTAGCGGGGGGGTTGCTGATACGCAGTATTTT. Translating it yields CSARTSGGVADTQYF.